These 16 T cell receptor beta chains came from one sample sequenced in a study of CD8 T cells in ankylosing spondylitis listed by TCRdb under 2017. The library was made by 5' RACE. Instrument on record: Illumina HiSeq 2500. Using fastp trimming at Q25 and MiXCR clonotype assembly, TCRdb reanalyzed the public sequencing data and kept in-frame beta chains. Rows with one shared CDR3 protein collapse into an entry with the most common genes and DNA. Counted in this sample were roughly 400,000 distinct CDR3 sequences; under 25% of them appeared once. About 16% of the sample is taken by the ten largest. Overall results and qualifications from the work: A TCR beta motif of about 8 highly homologous amino acid variants appeared characteristic of blood from ankylosing spondylitis patients.

Their antigen targets remain unknown. The material sequenced was blood, either unsorted or a sorted T cell fraction (not recorded which). Receptor source: a male donor with ankylosing spondylitis.

In this sample, this clonotype turned up a few times. The chain is built from TRBV30 and TRBJ1-5; D is ambiguous. With 2 bases removed from V and 0 bases from J, the gap between germline ends came to 5 bases. Germline V gives CDR1 GTSNPN, CDR2 SVGIG (reference sequence). The CDR3 spans 13 residues. The CDR3 bases are TGTGCCTGGAGTCCCACTAGCAATCAGCCCCAGCATTTT. Protein: CAWSPTSNQPQHF.

The table lists this clonotype with a few counts. V gene TRBV9 combines with J gene TRBJ2-7; D is unclear. The CDR3 totals 14 residues. Trimming took off 2 bases at V and 3 bases at J, with 12 bases between the two ends. Germline values: CDR1 SGDLS, CDR2 YYNGEE. CDR3 protein: CASSVSVGYYEQYF. CDR3 nucleotides: TGTGCCAGCAGCGTTTCGGTGGGATACTACGAGCAGTACTTC.

In this sample, this clonotype turned up a few times. This rearrangement joins TRBV7-3 to TRBJ2-2, with D uncertain. Germline V gene sequence: CDR1 SGHTA, CDR2 FQGTGA. CDR3 size: 13 residues. The V gene lost 5 bases and the J gene lost 4 bases, with 8 bases spanning the gap. In DNA form, the CDR3 reads TGTGCCAGCAGCATAAGTTTCACCGGGGAGCTGTTTTTT. Amino acids: CASSISFTGELFF. The full variable domain, with the rest looked up from reference TRBV7-3 and TRBJ2-2, is GAGVSQTPSNKVTEKGKYVELRCDPISGHTALYWYRQSLGQGPEFLIYFQGTGAADDSGLPNDRFFAVRPEGSVSTLKIQRTERGDSAVYLCASSISFTGELFFGEGSRLTVL.

This clonotype showed up just a few times. The chain couples TRBV2 to TRBJ2-5; D is possibly TRBD1 or TRBD2 (5 bases each). Germline V lookup: CDR1 SNHLY, CDR2 FYNNEI. V was trimmed by 8 bases and J by 2 bases, leaving 18 bases between them. The CDR3 length is 15 residues. The CDR3 sequence: CASPPGRIQQETQYF. As DNA, the CDR3 is TGTGCCAGCCCCCCGGGACGGATACAACAAGAGACCCAGTACTTC.

The rearrangement links TRBV5-1 to TRBJ2-1; 9 nucleotides match TRBD1. The CDR3 extends over 12 amino acids. J was trimmed by 9 bases and V by 4 bases; bases with no gene match: 2. The germline V gene encodes CDR1 SGHRS and CDR2 YFSETQ. For the CDR3, the DNA is TGCGCCAGCAGCACAGGGGGCGTTGAGCAGTTCTTC. Protein sequence: CASSTGGVEQFF.

The sample holds a few counts of this clonotype. The J gene is TRBJ2-7, the V gene TRBV18; a weak D match, TRBD1 (6 bases). Trimming removed 2 bases at V and 3 bases at J, with 11 bases between. The CDR3 spans 14 residues. Looked up from germline, CDR1 is KGHSH and CDR2 is LQKENI. The CDR3 DNA sequence: TGTGCCAGCTCACCAGGGGGCTCCTACTACGAGCAGTACTTC. Encoded protein: CASSPGGSYYEQYF.

This rearrangement joins TRBV25-1 to TRBJ2-5; 10 bases agree with TRBD2. V trimming: 3 bases; J trimming: 6 bases; junction bases outside the gene matches: 13. The germline V gene encodes CDR1 MGHDK and CDR2 SYGVNS. This CDR3 is built from 17 residues. In nucleotides, the CDR3 is TGTGCCAGCAGTGACCTCCGAGTGAGCGGGAGGGGAAAGACCCAGTACTTC. Translated: CASSDLRVSGRGKTQYF.

This chain uses TRBV5-1 with TRBJ1-5, with D uncertain. Germline V gene sequence: CDR1 SGHRS, CDR2 YFSETQ. V lost 0 bases and J lost 4, with 8 bases in between. The CDR3 loop spans 14 amino acids. CDR3 sequence (DNA): TGCGCCAGCAGCTTGGGGGCCCCTAATCAGCCCCAGCATTTT. Protein: CASSLGAPNQPQHF.

The chain joins TRBV25-1 to TRBJ1-5; possible D gene TRBD1, 6 bases. Germline V gene data show CDR1 as MGHDK and CDR2 as SYGVNS. The CDR3 totals 15 residues. V was shortened by 2 bases and J by 2 bases, with 10 bases between the two germline ends. CDR3 coding DNA: TGTGCCAGCAGTGAAGGGGGCTGGGGCAATCAGCCCCAGCATTTT. This gives the protein CASSEGGWGNQPQHF.

This clonotype was seen ten or more times. The rearrangement uses TRBV28 and TRBJ2-3; D is uncertain. The CDR3 runs 14 residues. Germline V CDR1 and CDR2: MDHEN, SYDVKM. V dropped 2 bases and J dropped 6 bases, with 12 bases sitting between them. The CDR3 reads CASSLVPPADTQYF. The CDR3 bases are TGTGCCAGCAGTTTAGTCCCACCAGCGGATACGCAGTATTTT.

The chain has TRBV3-1 and TRBJ2-3; no clear D. The V gene lost 0 bases and the J gene lost 3 bases, with 4 bases spanning the gap. Germline lookup yields CDR1 LGHDT and CDR2 YNNKEL (reference sequence). The CDR3 contains 13 residues. The DNA of the CDR3 is TGTGCCAGCAGCCAAGATTATACAGATACGCAGTATTTT. Protein: CASSQDYTDTQYF.

J is TRBJ2-3 and V is TRBV4-1; 8 positions agree with TRBD2. CDR1 and CDR2 (germline): MGHRA, YSYEKL. The CDR3 runs 19 residues. The trim removed 4 bases at V and 4 bases at J, leaving 19 bases unmatched. CDR3 DNA sequence: TGCGCCAGCAGCCTCCATATAGTTCGGACGGGAGGGCCCTCAGATACGCAGTATTTT. This encodes CASSLHIVRTGGPSDTQYF.

This clonotype has more than one count but fewer than ten. The V call is TRBV4-1, the J call TRBJ2-6; tentatively, D is TRBD1 or TRBD2 (5 bases each). The V end lost 0 bases, the J end lost 0 bases, and 15 bases lay between the germline ends. Per germline, CDR1 MGHRA and CDR2 YSYEKL. The CDR3 totals 19 residues. The CDR3 protein is CASSQDPPGTYSGANVLTF. In nucleotides, the CDR3 is TGCGCCAGCAGCCAAGATCCCCCAGGGACCTACTCTGGGGCCAACGTCCTGACTTTC.

This clonotype was recorded a few times. CDR3 in DNA: TGCGCCAGCAGCCCGGCGTCGGGCGGGAGGGACTACGAGCAGTACTTC. Encoded protein: CASSPASGGRDYEQYF. This chain links TRBV4-1 with TRBJ2-7; 9 nucleotides align to TRBD2. From germline, CDR1 is MGHRA and CDR2 YSYEKL. The length of the CDR3 is 16 residues. V gave up 4 bases and J gave up 3 bases; unmatched junction bases: 10.

Only a few counts were recorded for this clonotype. This chain uses TRBV6-1 with TRBJ2-7; TRBD1 aligns across 9 bases. The V segment lost 8 bases and the J segment 7 bases; nucleotides outside the gene matches: 12. Germline CDR1 reads MNHNS; CDR2 reads SASEGT. The CDR3 has 14 residues. The CDR3 sequence: CASGPDRGEREQYF. The CDR3 nucleotides are TGTGCCAGCGGCCCGGACAGGGGAGAACGGGAGCAGTACTTC.

This chain joins TRBV20-1 and TRBJ2-5; D remains unclear. The CDR3 consists of 10 residues. Germline-derived CDR1 and CDR2 are DFQATT and SNEGSKA (reference sequence). Trimming shortened V by 4 bases and J by 4 bases, and 4 bases separated the two germline ends. Here the CDR3 DNA reads TGCAGTGCTATCAGAGAGACCCAGTACTTC. Encoded protein: CSAIRETQYF.